The source of this T cell receptor (beta chain) is a study of tumor-infiltrating lymphocytes in primary liver carcinoma. The overall study: Those enrolled were patients of both sexes, who were aged 30 to 69 years. Tissue type made little difference to sample yields of roughly 3.65 to 7.5 million productive TCRbeta reads.

A primer in the constant region served to generate TCR beta cDNA from around 500 ng of total RNA. A slightly modified ARM-PCR protocol with three nested multiplex PCR rounds produced these TCR beta libraries. TCRdb passed the multiplex PCR reads through MiXCR, listing each CDR3 protein once. The table includes around 88,000 distinct CDR3 sequences, just over 65% detected once. Without any cell sorting, roughly 18-30 mg of bulk tissue yielded co-extracted RNA and DNA. HBV chronically infected the treatment-naive patients. A note on this clonotype: The antigen is unknown.

Broader study findings: Reduced overlap was seen in tumor-adjacent and tumor-blood pairs versus tumor region pairs.

This TCR derives from a man in his forties with primary liver carcinoma and hepatitis B virus infection. Sequences were obtained from tumor-adjacent normal liver tissue.

The CDR3 reads CASSHEACGEQYF. The DNA for the CDR3 is TGCGCCAGCAGCCATGAGGCCTGCGGCGAGCAGTACTTC. The chain is built from TRBV4-1 and TRBJ2-7; no clear D. The CDR3 covers 13 residues. The germline V gene has CDR1 MGHRA and CDR2 YSYEKL. Trimming cost V 3 bases and J 6 bases, with 12 bases left between them.